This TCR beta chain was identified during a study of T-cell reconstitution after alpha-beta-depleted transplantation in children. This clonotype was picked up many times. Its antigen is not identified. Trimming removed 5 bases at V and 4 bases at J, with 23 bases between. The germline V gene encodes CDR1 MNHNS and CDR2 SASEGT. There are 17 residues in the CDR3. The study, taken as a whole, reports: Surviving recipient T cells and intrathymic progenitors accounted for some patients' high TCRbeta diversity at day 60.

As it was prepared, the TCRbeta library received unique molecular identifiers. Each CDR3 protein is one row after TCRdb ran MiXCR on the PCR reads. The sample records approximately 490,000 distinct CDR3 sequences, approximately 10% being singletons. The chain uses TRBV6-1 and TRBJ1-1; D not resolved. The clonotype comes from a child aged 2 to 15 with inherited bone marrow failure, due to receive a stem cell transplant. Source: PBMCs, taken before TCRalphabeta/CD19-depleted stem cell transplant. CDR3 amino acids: CASSPDWTPLRITEAFF. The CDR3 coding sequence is TGTGCCAGCAGTCCAGACTGGACGCCACTGCGAATCACTGAAGCTTTCTTT.